This T cell receptor (beta chain) is drawn from a study of cytomegalovirus exposure and HLA in healthy donors. For the study at large: T cells numbering about 179 million yielded roughly 120 million unique TCR beta sequences in an earlier analysis.

This CDR3 spans 14 amino acids. Germline CDR1 SGHNT, CDR2 YYREEE (reference sequence). As regards this clone: An end of the junction does not agree with germline; a read error may underlie this.

The PCR ran on 60 Vbeta and 13 Jbeta primers. Assay: immunoSEQ multiplex PCR; the TCRdb copy retains only in-frame clones and omits some. The sample holds fewer than 200,000 clones, about four fifths seen once. Input material: PBMCs. The TCR sequence derives from a male donor in good health and CMV-seronegative. The chain links TRBV5-4 to TRBJ2-5, with D tentatively TRBD2 (7 bases). DNA for the CDR3: TGTGTCAGCAGCGCCGGGGGGCGCCAAGAGACCCAGTACTTC. Residues: CVSSAGGRQETQYF.